The clone carrying this T cell receptor beta chain was found once. The data originate from a study of cytomegalovirus exposure and HLA in healthy donors. Trimming took 0 bases from V and 6 from J; bases not matched to a gene: 9. CDR3 size: 16 residues. Germline V gene sequence: CDR1 SGDLS, CDR2 YYNGEE. Both 60 Vbeta primers and 13 Jbeta primers went into the PCR. TCRdb's copy holds only in-frame clones and misses some; the assay was immunoSEQ multiplex PCR. The sample gives around 84,000 clones, over 75% of which show up once; roughly 13% is in the top ten. The gene calls are TRBV9 and TRBJ2-3; 8 nucleotides align to TRBD2. Sequenced material: PBMCs. This clonotype originated in a human donor in good health. CDR3: CASSVGKGTSMDTQYF. In DNA form, the CDR3 reads TGTGCCAGCAGCGTAGGAAAAGGGACTAGTATGGATACGCAGTATTTT.